What follows are 12 T cell receptor beta chains derived from one specimen sequenced in a study of blood T cells in healthy people across ages. The use of a sample-barcoded 5' primer and a J-beta primer mix characterized a second PCR of roughly 7 to 12 cycles. TCRdb called the 5' RACE reads again in MiXCR, with one record for every CDR3 protein. The sample has approximately 730,000 distinct CDR3 sequences, approximately 55% seen once. The sequenced sample was blood. The receptor source for this set is a man at least 80 years old in good health.

As for this clonotype: A much larger clonotype is one base distant, so this may be a read error. J is TRBJ2-4 and V is TRBV5-1; D may be TRBD2 (5 bases). TRBJ2-7 matches the DNA end more closely, so the J call is doubtful. This CDR3 is 15 amino acids long. In germline, CDR1 is SGHRS, CDR2 YFSETQ. The chain's CDR3 is CASSLGGSASCEQYF. In nucleotides, the CDR3 is TGCGCCAGCAGCTTGGGGGGTAGCGCCTCCTGCGAGCAGTACTTC.

The V gene is TRBV6-2 or TRBV6-3, the J gene TRBJ1-1; D uncertain. The germline V gene has CDR1 MNHEY and CDR2 SVGEGT. Trimming took 0 bases from V and 0 from J, leaving 26 bases between them. This CDR3 has 21 residues. CDR3 sequence (DNA): TGTGCCAGCAGTTACTCTCGTGAGTTTCTCTTCCAAAACGTAATGAACACTGAAGCTTTCTTT. It is translated as CASSYSREFLFQNVMNTEAFF.

The table lists this clonotype with a few counts. This rearrangement joins TRBV6-5 to TRBJ2-7, with a weak D call TRBD1 (5 bases). Looked up from germline, CDR1 is MNHEY and CDR2 is SVGAGI. This CDR3 comprises 13 residues. Trimming pared 6 bases from V and 5 bases from J, leaving 14 bases between. The CDR3 loop reads CASRRPGSHEQYF. Here the CDR3 DNA reads TGTGCCAGCAGGCGGCCAGGGTCCCACGAGCAGTACTTC.

The genes are TRBV3-1 and TRBJ2-1; D uncertain. CDR3 length: 14 residues. CDR1 LGHDT and CDR2 YNNKEL come from the germline V gene (reference sequence). Deletions cut 6 bases from V and 0 bases from J, with 9 bases between. CDR3 DNA sequence: TGTGCCAGCAGGCAGAGCCACTCCTACAATGAGCAGTTCTTC. This codes for CASRQSHSYNEQFF.

This chain's CDR3 is CSAPPAPPSYEQYF. Written as DNA, the CDR3 is TGCAGTGCTCCCCCCGCCCCACCTAGCTACGAGCAGTACTTC. The V call is TRBV20-1, the J call TRBJ2-7, with D unresolved. The germline V gene encodes CDR1 DFQATT and CDR2 SNEGSKA (reference sequence). Trimming took 5 bases from V and 3 from J, leaving 17 bases between them. The CDR3 loop spans 14 amino acids.

This clonotype was recorded many times. J is TRBJ2-5 and V is TRBV29-1; no reliable D call. Trimming took 4 bases from V and 5 from J, leaving 8 bases between them. The V gene's germline CDR1 is SQVTM and CDR2 ANQGSEA. The CDR3 sequence is 11 residues long. The DNA of the CDR3 is TGCAGCGTTGCTCCGGCGGAGACCCAGTACTTC. Translated: CSVAPAETQYF. The variable domain in full, completed from reference TRBV29-1 and TRBJ2-5, reads SAVISQKPSRDICQRGTSLTIQCQVDSQVTMMFWYRQQPGQSLTLIATANQGSEATYESGFVIDKFPISRPNLTFSTLTVSNMSPEDSSIYLCSVAPAETQYFGPGTRLLVL.

The chain links TRBV5-5 to TRBJ1-1; 9 nucleotides line up with TRBD1. Germline V gene data show CDR1 as SGHKS and CDR2 as YYEKEE (reference sequence). This CDR3 is built from 14 residues. V was clipped by 5 bases and J by 5 bases; unmatched bases: 7. This chain's CDR3 is CASRLDRGDTEAFF. The CDR3 DNA is TGTGCCAGCAGACTCGACAGGGGGGATACTGAAGCTTTCTTT.

This clonotype has just a few counts. The rearrangement joins TRBV5-6 to TRBJ1-4; D gene uncertain. Trimming took off 0 bases at V and 3 bases at J, with 6 bases between the two ends. CDR1 SGHDT and CDR2 YYEEEE come from the germline V gene. The CDR3 extends over 14 amino acids. CDR3 loop: CASSLGLANEKLFF. In nucleotides, the CDR3 is TGTGCCAGCAGCTTGGGACTGGCTAATGAAAAACTGTTTTTT.

This clonotype was observed a few times. The chain carries TRBV28 and TRBJ2-5; D is perhaps TRBD2 (6 bases). Germline values: CDR1 MDHEN, CDR2 SYDVKM. This CDR3 region has 16 residues. Trimming pared 1 base from V and 5 bases from J, leaving 17 bases between. The chain's CDR3 is CASSLFGGPKMETQYF. The CDR3 coding sequence is TGTGCCAGCAGTTTATTCGGGGGACCCAAGATGGAGACCCAGTACTTC. Based on the CDR3 plus reference TRBV28 and TRBJ2-5, the full variable domain is DVKVTQSSRYLVKRTGEKVFLECVQDMDHENMFWYRQDPGLGLRLIYFSYDVKMKEKGDIPEGYSVSREKKERFSLILESASTNQTSMYLCASSLFGGPKMETQYFGPGTRLLVL.

There are a few counts of this clonotype. The chain joins TRBV7-2 to TRBJ2-7; no definite D call. Germline V CDR1 and CDR2: SGHTA, FQGNSA. The CDR3 covers 14 residues. The V gene lost 5 bases and the J gene lost 7 bases, with 18 bases spanning the gap. DNA of the CDR3: TGTGCCAGCAGCCCCTCTCCCCAACTACGGGAGCAGTACTTC. Encoded protein: CASSPSPQLREQYF.

The chain has TRBV27 and TRBJ2-1; a possible D gene is TRBD2 (6 bases). There are 17 residues in the CDR3. Trimming stripped 5 bases from V and 7 bases from J, with 24 bases between. Germline V CDR1 and CDR2: MNHEY, SMNVEV (reference sequence). As DNA, the CDR3 is TGTGCCAGCAGTCCCCCCCCGGGACTCCGAGTGGGGAATGAGCAGTTCTTC. Encoded protein: CASSPPPGLRVGNEQFF.

The chain has TRBV7-2 and TRBJ1-6; D gene unclear. Germline V CDR1 and CDR2: SGHTA, FQGNSA. There are 15 residues in the CDR3. The V end lost 5 bases, the J end lost 7 bases, and 15 bases lay between the germline ends. CDR3 DNA: TGTGCCAGCAGCCCCGCGGGAGGGAGGAATTCACCCCTCCACTTT. Protein: CASSPAGGRNSPLHF.